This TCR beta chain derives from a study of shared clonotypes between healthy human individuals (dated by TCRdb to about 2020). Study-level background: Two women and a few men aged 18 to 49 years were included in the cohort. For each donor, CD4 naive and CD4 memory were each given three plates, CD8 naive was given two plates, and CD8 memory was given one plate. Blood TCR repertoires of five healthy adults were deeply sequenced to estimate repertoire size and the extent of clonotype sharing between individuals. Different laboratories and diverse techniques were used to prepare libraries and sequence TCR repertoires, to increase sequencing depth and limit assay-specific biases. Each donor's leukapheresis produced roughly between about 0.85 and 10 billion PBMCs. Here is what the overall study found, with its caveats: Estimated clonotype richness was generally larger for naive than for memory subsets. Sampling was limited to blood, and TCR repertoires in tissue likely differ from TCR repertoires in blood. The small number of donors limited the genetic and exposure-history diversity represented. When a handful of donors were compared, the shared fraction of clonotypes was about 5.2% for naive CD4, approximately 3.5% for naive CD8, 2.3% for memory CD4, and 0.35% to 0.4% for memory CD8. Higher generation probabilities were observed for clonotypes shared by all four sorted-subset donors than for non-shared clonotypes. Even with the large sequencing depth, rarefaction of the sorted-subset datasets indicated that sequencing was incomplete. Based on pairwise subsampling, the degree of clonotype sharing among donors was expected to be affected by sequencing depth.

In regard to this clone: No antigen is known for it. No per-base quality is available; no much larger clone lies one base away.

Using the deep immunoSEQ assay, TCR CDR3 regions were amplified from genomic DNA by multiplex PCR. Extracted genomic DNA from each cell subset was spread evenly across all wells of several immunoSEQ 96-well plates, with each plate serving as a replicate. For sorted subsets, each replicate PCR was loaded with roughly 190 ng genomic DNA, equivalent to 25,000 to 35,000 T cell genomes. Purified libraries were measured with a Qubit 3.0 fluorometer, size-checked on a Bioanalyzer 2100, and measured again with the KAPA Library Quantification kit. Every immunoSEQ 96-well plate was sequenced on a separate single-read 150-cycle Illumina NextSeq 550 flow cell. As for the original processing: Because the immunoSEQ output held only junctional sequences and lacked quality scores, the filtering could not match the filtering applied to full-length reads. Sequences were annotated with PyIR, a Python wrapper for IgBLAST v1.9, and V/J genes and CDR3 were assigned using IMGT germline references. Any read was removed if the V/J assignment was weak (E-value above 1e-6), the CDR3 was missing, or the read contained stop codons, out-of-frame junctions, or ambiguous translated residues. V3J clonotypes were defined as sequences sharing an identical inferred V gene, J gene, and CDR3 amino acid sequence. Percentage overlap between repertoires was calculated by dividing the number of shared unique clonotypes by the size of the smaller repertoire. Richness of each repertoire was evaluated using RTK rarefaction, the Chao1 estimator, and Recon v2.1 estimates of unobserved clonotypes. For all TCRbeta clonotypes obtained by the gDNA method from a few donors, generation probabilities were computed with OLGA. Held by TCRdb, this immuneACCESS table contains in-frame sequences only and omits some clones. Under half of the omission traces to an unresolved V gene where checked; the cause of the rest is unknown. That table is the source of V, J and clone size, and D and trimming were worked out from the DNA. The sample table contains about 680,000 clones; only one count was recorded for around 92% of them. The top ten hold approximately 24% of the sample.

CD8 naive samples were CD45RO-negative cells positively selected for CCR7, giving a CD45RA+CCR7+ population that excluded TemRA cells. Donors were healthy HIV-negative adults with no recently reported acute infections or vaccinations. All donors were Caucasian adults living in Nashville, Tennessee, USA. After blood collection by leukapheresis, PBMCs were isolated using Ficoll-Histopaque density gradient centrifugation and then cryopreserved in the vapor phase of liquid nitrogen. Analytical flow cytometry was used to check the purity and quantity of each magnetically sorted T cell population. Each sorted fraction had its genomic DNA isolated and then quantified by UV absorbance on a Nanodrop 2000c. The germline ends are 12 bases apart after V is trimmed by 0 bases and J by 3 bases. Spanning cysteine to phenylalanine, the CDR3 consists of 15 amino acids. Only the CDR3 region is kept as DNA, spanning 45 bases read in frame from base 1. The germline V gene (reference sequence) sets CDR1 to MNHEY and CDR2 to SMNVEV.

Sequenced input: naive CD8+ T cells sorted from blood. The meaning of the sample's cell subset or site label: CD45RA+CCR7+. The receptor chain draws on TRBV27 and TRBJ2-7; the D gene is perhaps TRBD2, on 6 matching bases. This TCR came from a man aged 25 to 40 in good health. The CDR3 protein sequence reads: CASSLSGTFYYEQYF. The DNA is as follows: TGTGCCAGCAGTTTATCAGGGACTTTCTACTACGAGCAGTACTTC.